This TCR beta chain comes out of a study of low-dose radiotherapy and immunotherapy resistance in tumors. First-strand cDNA relied on TRAV- and TRBV-specific primers spanning alpha and beta chains. Amplification, which lasted 20 PCR cycles, used a constant-region primer and V-primer adapter to amplify TCRs. TCRdb independently ran MiXCR on the reads; one entry per CDR3 protein. The data hold 70,000 to 90,000 distinct CDR3 sequences, with 15% to 20% observed a single time. The time point is: before trial treatment. The CDR3 is made up of 13 amino acids. The germline gives CDR1 KGHDR, CDR2 SFDVKD. V trimming: 9 bases; J trimming: 2 bases; junction bases outside the gene matches: 2.

The sequence derives from a male donor with prostate cancer. V is TRBV24-1 and J is TRBJ2-3, with TRBD1 matching over 9 bases. The sequenced sample was PBMCs, obtained before treatment. CDR3 region: CATGTGSTDTQYF. The DNA of the CDR3 is TGTGCCACCGGGACAGGGTCCACAGATACGCAGTATTTT.